This note documents a single TCR beta chain sequence. The antigen this receptor binds is unknown. The input lacks base qualities; no much larger clone sits a single base away. These data come from a study of blood T cell repertoires in COVID-19 (dated by TCRdb to 2019 to 2021). Study-level background: Samples from collaborators originated in the United States, Italy and Spain and spanned both the acute and convalescent phases of COVID-19. A freely available public database, intended as a resource for researchers studying the immune response to SARS-CoV-2, is where the repertoires were released. HLA class I and class II types, where available, came from metadata supplied by the sample provider rather than from assay-based typing. The dataset comprised deeply sampled blood TCRbeta repertoires from subjects exposed to, actively infected with, or recovered from COVID-19. Samples were obtained from the ongoing ImmuneRACE study (first 160 participants) and from about 1,300 subjects provided by 6 global collaborators. Nearly every sample came with metadata listing a de-identified subject ID, COVID-19 status, age in years and sex. The prospective study material was composed of cDNA or gDNA derived from T cells, B-cell-depleted T cells, or PBMCs.

CDR1 SNHLY and CDR2 FYNNEI are derived from the germline V gene. The V end loses 7 bases and the J end loses 0 bases, and a stretch of 12 bases separates them. From its cysteine to its phenylalanine, the CDR3 spans 15 amino acids. Only the CDR3 DNA is retained, 45 bases long and in frame from the first base. TCRbeta CDR3 regions were amplified from genomic DNA by means of the immunoSEQ Assay, a bias-controlled multiplex PCR. Per the authors' processing: Within the assay, amplification of reference gene primers was used to estimate how many nucleated cells each sample contained. To quantify the absolute abundance of each unique TCRbeta CDR3 rearrangement, sequence reads were collapsed and filtered. Productive Simpson clonality was computed per sample as the square root of Simpson's diversity index over productive rearrangements. TCRdb carries this immuneACCESS record with in-frame sequences only. Its versions omit some clonotypes, under half of them owing to an unresolved V gene in the studies checked, with the rest unexplained. V, J and clone size derive from that table, while D and trimming were established from the DNA sequence. In this sample the table shows 350,000 to 450,000 clones, around 86% of which occur a single time. The ten largest make up around 3% of the sample.

Collaborating institutions collected whole blood in K2EDTA tubes following their own protocols. For TCRbeta analysis, collaborators shipped samples as frozen whole blood, isolated PBMCs, or DNA extracted from either of those sample types. Study-wide conclusions, independent of this receptor: The amount of clinical and demographic metadata varied by source and participant and was provided uncurated.

Sequencing was performed on peripheral blood. Recombination joined TRBV2 with TRBJ1-4; the D gene cannot be resolved reliably. This sequence originates from a human donor in a cohort sampled during active COVID-19. In nucleotide form, the sequence is TGTGCCAGCATCCCCCAGTTGGCAACTAATGAAAAACTGTTTTTT. It is translated as CASIPQLATNEKLFF.